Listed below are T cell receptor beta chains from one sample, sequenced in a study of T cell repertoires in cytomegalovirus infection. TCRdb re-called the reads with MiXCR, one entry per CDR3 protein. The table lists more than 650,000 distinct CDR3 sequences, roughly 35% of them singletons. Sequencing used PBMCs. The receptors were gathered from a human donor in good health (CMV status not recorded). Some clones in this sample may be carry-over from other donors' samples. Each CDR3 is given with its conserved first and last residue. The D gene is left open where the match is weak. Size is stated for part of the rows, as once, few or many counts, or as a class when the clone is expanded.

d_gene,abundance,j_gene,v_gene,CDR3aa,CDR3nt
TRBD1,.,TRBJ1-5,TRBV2,CASSRGQGAGQPQHF,TGTGCCAGCAGCCGCGGACAGGGGGCAGGTCAGCCCCAGCATTTT
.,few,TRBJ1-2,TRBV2,CASSEEGTGRRYGYTF,TGTGCCAGCAGTGAAGAAGGGACCGGACGGCGGTATGGCTACACCTTC
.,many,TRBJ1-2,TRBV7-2,CASSLSPGPYGYTF,TGTGCCAGCAGCTTAAGTCCAGGACCCTATGGCTACACCTTC
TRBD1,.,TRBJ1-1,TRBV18,CASSPPGQGSEAFF,TGTGCCAGCTCACCGCCGGGACAGGGATCTGAAGCTTTCTTT
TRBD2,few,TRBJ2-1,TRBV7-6,CASSLTIPAGGYNEQFF,TGTGCCAGCAGCTTAACCATCCCAGCGGGAGGTTACAATGAGCAGTTCTTC
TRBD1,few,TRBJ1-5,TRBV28,CASRVQGNEPQHF,TGTGCCAGCAGAGTACAGGGGAACGAGCCCCAGCATTTT
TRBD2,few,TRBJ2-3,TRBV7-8,CASSLASGSDTQYF,TGTGCCAGCAGCTTAGCTAGCGGGTCAGATACGCAGTATTTT
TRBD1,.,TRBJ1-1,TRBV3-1,CASSPHGFRGRTEAFF,TGTGCCAGCAGCCCACACGGTTTCAGGGGGCGAACTGAAGCTTTCTTT
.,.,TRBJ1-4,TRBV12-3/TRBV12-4,CASSLGVRDSTREKLFF,TGTGCCAGCAGTTTAGGGGTCCGGGACTCCACCCGGGAAAAACTGTTTTTT
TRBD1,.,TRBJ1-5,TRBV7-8,CASSLHGTGLDNQPQHF,TGTGCCAGCAGCTTACACGGGACAGGGTTAGACAATCAGCCCCAGCATTTT
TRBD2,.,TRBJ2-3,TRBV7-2,CASSFDISGDTYTQSF,TGTGCCAGCAGCTTTGATATTAGCGGGGACACATATACGCAGTCTTTT
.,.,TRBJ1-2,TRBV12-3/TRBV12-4,CASSLGVRYTF,TGTGCCAGCAGTTTAGGGGTTCGCTACACCTTC
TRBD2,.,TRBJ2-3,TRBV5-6,CASSPLLAGATDTQYF,TGTGCCAGCAGCCCCCTCCTAGCGGGAGCTACAGATACGCAGTATTTT
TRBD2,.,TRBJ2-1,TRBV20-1,CSALGTSGYNEQFF,TGCAGTGCCCTCGGGACTAGCGGCTACAATGAGCAGTTCTTC
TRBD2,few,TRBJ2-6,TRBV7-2,CASSWEGSGANVLTF,TGTGCCAGCAGCTGGGAGGGCAGTGGGGCCAACGTCCTGACTTTC
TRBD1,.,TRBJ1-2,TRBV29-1,CSAKTGYGYTF,TGCAGCGCGAAGACAGGGTATGGCTACACCTTC